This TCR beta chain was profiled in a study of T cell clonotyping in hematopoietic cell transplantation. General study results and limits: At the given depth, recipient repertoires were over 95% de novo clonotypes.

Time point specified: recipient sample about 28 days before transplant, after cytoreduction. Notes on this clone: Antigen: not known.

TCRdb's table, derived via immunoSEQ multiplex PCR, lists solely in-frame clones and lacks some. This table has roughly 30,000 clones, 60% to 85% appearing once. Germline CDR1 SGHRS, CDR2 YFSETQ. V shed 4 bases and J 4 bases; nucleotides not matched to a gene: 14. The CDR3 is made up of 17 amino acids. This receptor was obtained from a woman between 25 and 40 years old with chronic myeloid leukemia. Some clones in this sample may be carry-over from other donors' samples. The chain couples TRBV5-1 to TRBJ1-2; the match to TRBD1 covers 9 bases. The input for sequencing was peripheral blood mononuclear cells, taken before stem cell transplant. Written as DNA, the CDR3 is TGCGCCAGCAGCCGCCCGGGACAGGGACACCTTGCCTATGGCTACACCTTC. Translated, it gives CASSRPGQGHLAYGYTF.